Shown below are 10 T cell receptor beta chains from a single sample sequenced in a study of OX40 agonist ivuxolimab in advanced cancers. Sequencing used immunoSEQ multiplex PCR; TCRdb keeps in-frame clones, though not all of them. The table has 60,000 or so clones, 65% to 90% seen once; the top ten hold 2.4%. This specimen consisted of CD4+ or CD8+ T cells sorted from blood, obtained in a trial of the OX40 agonist ivuxolimab. All receptors derive from an adult with an advanced solid tumor such as melanoma, head and neck, liver or kidney cancer.

The chain links TRBV15 to TRBJ1-3, with unresolved D. The V gene's germline CDR1 is LNHNV and CDR2 YYDKDF (reference sequence). Trimming stripped 0 bases from V and 4 bases from J, with 16 bases between. The CDR3 length is 17 residues. CDR3 region: CATSRDNGVLSGNTIYF. CDR3 DNA: TGTGCCACCAGCAGAGATAATGGGGTTCTTTCCGGAAACACCATATATTTT.

The chain carries TRBV27 and TRBJ2-2; TRBD2 aligns across 7 bases. V trimming: 10 bases; J trimming: 4 bases; junction bases outside the gene matches: 12. CDR3 length equals 15 residues. Germline V gene lookup returns CDR1 MNHEY and CDR2 SMNVEV (reference sequence). The chain's CDR3 is CATRSGGHGTGELFF. The DNA of the CDR3 is TGTGCCACCCGGTCGGGGGGTCATGGCACCGGGGAGCTGTTTTTT.

This CDR3 reads CASSSTPTGESHGYTF. In DNA form, the CDR3 reads TGTGCCAGCAGCTCGACTCCGACAGGGGAGAGTCATGGCTACACCTTC. The chain joins TRBV7-3 to TRBJ1-2; 8 nucleotides align to TRBD1. V lost 4 bases to trimming and J lost 6 bases; unmatched junction nucleotides: 13. The CDR3 contains 16 residues. Looked up from germline, CDR1 is SGHTA and CDR2 is FQGTGA.

Written as DNA, the CDR3 is TGTGCCAGCAGGGGCAGTACAAGCGAGCAGTACTTC. It translates to CASRGSTSEQYF. The gene calls are TRBV6-6 and TRBJ2-7; D is unresolved. Germline CDR1 and CDR2: MNHNY and SVGAGI (reference sequence). This CDR3 comprises 12 residues. V lost 6 bases to trimming and J lost 6 bases, with 12 bases between them.

This rearrangement joins TRBV5-4 to TRBJ2-3; a possible D gene is TRBD1 (6 bases). This CDR3 is 14 amino acids long. V lost 4 bases, J lost 3 bases, and 12 bases lay in between. In germline, CDR1 is SGHNT, CDR2 YYREEE (reference sequence). This chain's CDR3 is CASSLRTGTDTQYF. CDR3 coding DNA: TGTGCCAGCAGCCTCCGCACAGGGACAGATACGCAGTATTTT.

The chain combines TRBV5-1 with TRBJ2-5; possible D gene TRBD1, 6 bases. CDR1 is SGHRS, CDR2 YFSETQ, per germline. V shed 4 bases and J shed 2 bases, with 12 bases lying between them. This CDR3 has 14 amino acids. The CDR3 sequence is CASSIGTHQETQYF. CDR3 bases: TGCGCCAGCAGCATTGGGACACATCAAGAGACCCAGTACTTC.

This clone was recorded once. The chain uses TRBV18 and TRBJ1-3, with D perhaps TRBD1 (5 bases). Germline V CDR1 and CDR2: KGHSH, LQKENI. This CDR3 is built from 15 residues. Trimming shortened V by 1 base and J by 0 bases, and 7 bases separated the two germline ends. CDR3: CASSPQGISGNTIYF. Written as DNA, the CDR3 is TGTGCCAGCTCACCACAGGGGATCTCTGGAAACACCATATATTTT. The full variable domain, in which reference TRBV18 and TRBJ1-3 provide the parts outside the CDR3, is NAGVMQNPRHLVRRRGQEARLRCSPMKGHSHVYWYRQLPEEGLKFMVYLQKENIIDESGMPKERFSAEFPKEGPSILRIQQVVRGDSAAYFCASSPQGISGNTIYFGEGSWLTVV.

This clone was found a few times. This chain joins TRBV9 and TRBJ1-2; possibly TRBD1 for D (6 bases). Germline loops: CDR1 SGDLS, CDR2 YYNGEE. The ends were cut back, 0 bases at V and 4 bases at J, with 10 bases in the middle. This CDR3 has 14 residues. CDR3 nucleotide sequence: TGTGCCAGCAGCGTAGCCGCACAGGGCTATGGCTACACCTTC. Encoded protein: CASSVAAQGYGYTF.

This clone showed up just once. The J gene is TRBJ2-4, the V gene TRBV2; D tentatively fits TRBD1 or TRBD2 (5 bases each). V was shortened by 4 bases and J by 5 bases, with 9 bases between the two germline ends. This CDR3 region has 13 residues. Germline V CDR1 and CDR2: SNHLY, FYNNEI. CDR3 in amino acids: CASSVGGENIQYF. CDR3 DNA sequence: TGTGCCAGCAGTGTTGGGGGAGAAAACATTCAGTACTTC.

J is TRBJ1-2 and V is TRBV5-4; tentatively, D is TRBD1 (5 bases). The V end lost 1 base, the J end lost 6 bases, and 10 bases lay between the germline ends. This CDR3 has 13 amino acids. CDR1 and CDR2 (germline): SGHNT, YYREEE (reference sequence). CDR3 region: CASSLRFRDGYTF. The CDR3 region has the DNA TGTGCCAGCAGCTTGAGGTTCAGGGATGGCTACACCTTC.